This T cell receptor (beta chain) stems from a study of blood T cell repertoires in COVID-19. Looking at the study overall: Italy, Spain and the United States were the sources of the convalescent and acute COVID-19 samples. T cells, B-cell-depleted T cells, or PBMCs provided the cDNA or gDNA that served as material.

Authors' methods: For nucleated cells, counts were estimated from reference gene primer amplification. Profiled with immunoSEQ multiplex PCR; TCRdb holds only in-frame clones, not every one. V and J calls and clone size are copied from that table; D and trimming were computed from the DNA. The sample yields 30,000 to 40,000 clones, less than 95% seen once. V lost 2 bases and J lost 6, with 5 bases in between. The CDR3 has 12 residues. CDR1 and CDR2 (germline): SGHNT, YYREEE (reference sequence). The sequenced material came from peripheral blood. This sequence was found in a man older than 75 with acute or convalescent COVID-19. This rearrangement joins TRBV5-4 to TRBJ1-4; the D is unclear. The CDR3 DNA reads as TGTGCCAGCAGCTTAATAGATGAAAAACTGTTTTTT. It codes for CASSLIDEKLFF.